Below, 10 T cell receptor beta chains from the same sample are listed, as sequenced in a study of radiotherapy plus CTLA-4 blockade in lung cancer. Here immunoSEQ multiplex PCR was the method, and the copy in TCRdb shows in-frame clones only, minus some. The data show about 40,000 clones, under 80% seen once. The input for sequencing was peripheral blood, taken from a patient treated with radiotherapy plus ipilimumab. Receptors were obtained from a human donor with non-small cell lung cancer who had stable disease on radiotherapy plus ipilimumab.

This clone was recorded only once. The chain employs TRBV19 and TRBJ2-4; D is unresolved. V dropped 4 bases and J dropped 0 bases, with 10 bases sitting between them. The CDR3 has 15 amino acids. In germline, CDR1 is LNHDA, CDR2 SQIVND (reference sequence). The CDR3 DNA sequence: TGTGCCAGTAGTAGCGGTCCCTTAGCCAAAAACATTCAGTACTTC. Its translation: CASSSGPLAKNIQYF.

The CDR3 is CASRAGGVRETQYF. CDR3 in DNA: TGTGCCAGCAGAGCAGGGGGAGTGCGGGAGACCCAGTACTTC. The chain employs TRBV6-1 and TRBJ2-5; 7 bases are shared with TRBD1. Germline assignment: CDR1 MNHNS and CDR2 SASEGT. The V gene end was trimmed by 6 bases and the J gene end by 5 bases; junction bases not matched to a gene: 9. The CDR3 sequence is 14 residues long.

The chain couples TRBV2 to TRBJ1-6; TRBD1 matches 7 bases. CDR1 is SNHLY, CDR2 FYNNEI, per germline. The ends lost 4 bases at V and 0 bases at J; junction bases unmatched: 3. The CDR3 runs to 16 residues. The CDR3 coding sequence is TGTGCCAGCAGTGGACAGGGAAGCTCCTATAATTCACCCCTCCACTTT. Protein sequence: CASSGQGSSYNSPLHF.

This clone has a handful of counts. As DNA, the CDR3 is TGTGCCAGCAGTTTTACCCGGGGAGAAGCTTTCTTT. Its translation: CASSFTRGEAFF. The rearrangement uses TRBV7-8 and TRBJ1-1, with D hard to call. CDR3 length: 12 amino acids. Trimming took 6 bases from V and 8 from J, leaving 13 bases between them. The germline V gene has CDR1 SGHVS and CDR2 FQNEAQ.

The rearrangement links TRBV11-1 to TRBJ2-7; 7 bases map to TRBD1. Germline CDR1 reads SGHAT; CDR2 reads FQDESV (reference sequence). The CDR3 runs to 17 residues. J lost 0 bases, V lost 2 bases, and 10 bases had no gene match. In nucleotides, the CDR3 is TGTGCCAGCAGCTTATCCCACAGGGGACGTGGCTCCTACGAGCAGTACTTC. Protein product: CASSLSHRGRGSYEQYF.

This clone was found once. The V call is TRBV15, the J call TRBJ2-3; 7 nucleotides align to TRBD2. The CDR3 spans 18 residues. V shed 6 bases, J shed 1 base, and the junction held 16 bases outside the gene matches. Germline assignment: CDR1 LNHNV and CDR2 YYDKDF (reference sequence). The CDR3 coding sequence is TGTGCCACCAGAAGTGATATCAAGGGTGGGGGGGGCACAGATACGCAGTATTTT. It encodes CATRSDIKGGGGTDTQYF.

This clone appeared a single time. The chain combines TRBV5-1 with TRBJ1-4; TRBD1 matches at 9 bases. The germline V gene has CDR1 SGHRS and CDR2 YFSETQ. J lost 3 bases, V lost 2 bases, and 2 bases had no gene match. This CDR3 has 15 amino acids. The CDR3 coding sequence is TGCGCCAGCAGCTTTGGGGACAGGGCTAATGAAAAACTGTTTTTT. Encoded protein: CASSFGDRANEKLFF.

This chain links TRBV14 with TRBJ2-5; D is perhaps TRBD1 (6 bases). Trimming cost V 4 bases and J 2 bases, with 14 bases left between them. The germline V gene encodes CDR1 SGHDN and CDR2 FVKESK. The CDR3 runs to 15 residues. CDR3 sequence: CASSLGQTIQETQYF. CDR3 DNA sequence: TGTGCCAGCAGCCTTGGACAGACGATTCAAGAGACCCAGTACTTC.

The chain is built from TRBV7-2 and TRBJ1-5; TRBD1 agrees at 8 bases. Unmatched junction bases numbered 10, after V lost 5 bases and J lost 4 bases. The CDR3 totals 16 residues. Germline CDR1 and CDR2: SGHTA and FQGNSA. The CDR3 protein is CASSPQVGDRNQPQHF. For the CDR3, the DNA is TGTGCCAGCAGCCCCCAAGTAGGGGACAGGAATCAGCCCCAGCATTTT. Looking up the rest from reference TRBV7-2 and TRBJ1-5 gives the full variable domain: GAGVSQSPSNKVTEKGKDVELRCDPISGHTALYWYRQSLGQGLEFLIYFQGNSAPDKSGLPSDRFSAERTGGSVSTLTIQRTQQEDSAVYLCASSPQVGDRNQPQHFGDGTRLSIL.

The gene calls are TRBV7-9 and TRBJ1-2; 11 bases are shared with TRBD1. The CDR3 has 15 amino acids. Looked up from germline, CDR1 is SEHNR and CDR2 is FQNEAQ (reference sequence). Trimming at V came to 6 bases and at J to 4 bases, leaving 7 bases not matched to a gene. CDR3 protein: CASRLGQGESYGYTF. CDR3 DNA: TGTGCCAGCAGATTGGGACAGGGGGAAAGCTATGGCTACACCTTC. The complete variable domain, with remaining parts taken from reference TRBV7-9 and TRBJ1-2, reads DTGVSQNPRHKITKRGQNVTFRCDPISEHNRLYWYRQTLGQGPEFLTYFQNEAQLEKSRLLSDRFSAERPKGSFSTLEIQRTEQGDSAMYLCASRLGQGESYGYTFGSGTRLTVV.